This T cell receptor (beta chain) comes out of a study of T cells after yellow fever vaccination. Findings and caveats of the study: Among primary-vaccination clones, most reappeared after the booster, at almost 98% for CD4 and 88% for CD8.

To note about this clonotype: Its specificity is not known.

Universal primer sites and UMIs were introduced during 5'RACE template-switching synthesis of TCR cDNA. A single record per CDR3 protein comes from TCRdb applying MiXCR to the 5' RACE reads. The repertoire holds a few hundred thousand distinct CDR3 sequences, with under 9% as singletons. The TCR originated in a young man who received the YFV17D yellow fever vaccine. The material was CD4+ T cells sorted from PBMCs, obtained 5 days after the yellow fever booster vaccination.

The CDR3 DNA reads as TGTGCCAGCAGCTTAGACAGGGAGGGGTACAATGAGCAGTTCTTC. Translating it yields CASSLDREGYNEQFF. The chain joins TRBV7-2 to TRBJ2-1; weak D call: TRBD2 (7 bases). Germline CDR1 SGHTA, CDR2 FQGNSA. This CDR3 spans 15 amino acids. V shed 1 base and J shed 4 bases, with 11 bases lying between them.